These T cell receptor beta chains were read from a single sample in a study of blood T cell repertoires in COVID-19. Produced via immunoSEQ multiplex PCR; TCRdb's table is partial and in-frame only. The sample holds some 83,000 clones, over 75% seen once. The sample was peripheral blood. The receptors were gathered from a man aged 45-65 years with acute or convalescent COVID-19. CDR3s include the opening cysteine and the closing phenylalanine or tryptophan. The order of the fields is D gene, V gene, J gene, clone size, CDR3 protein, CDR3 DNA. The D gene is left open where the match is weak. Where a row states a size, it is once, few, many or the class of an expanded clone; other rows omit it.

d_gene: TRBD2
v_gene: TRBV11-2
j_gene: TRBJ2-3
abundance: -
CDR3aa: CASSSLAGMGTQYF
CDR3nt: TGTGCCAGCAGCTCACTAGCGGGAATGGGTACGCAGTATTTT

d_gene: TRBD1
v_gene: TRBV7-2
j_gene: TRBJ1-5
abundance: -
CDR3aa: CASSPDRGEPQHF
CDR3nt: TGTGCCAGCAGTCCGGACAGGGGGGAGCCCCAGCATTTT

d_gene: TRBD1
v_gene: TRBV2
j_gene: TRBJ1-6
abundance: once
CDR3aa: CATRRDSNSPLHF
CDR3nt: TGTGCCACCCGCCGGGACAGTAATTCACCCCTCCACTTT

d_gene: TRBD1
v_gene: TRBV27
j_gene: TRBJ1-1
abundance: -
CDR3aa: CASSFRQGRLNTEAFF
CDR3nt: TGTGCCAGCAGTTTCCGACAGGGACGGTTGAACACTGAAGCTTTCTTT

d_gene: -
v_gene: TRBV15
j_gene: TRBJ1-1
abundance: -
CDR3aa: CATSREVREAEAFF
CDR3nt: TGTGCCACCAGCAGAGAAGTCAGGGAAGCTGAAGCTTTCTTT

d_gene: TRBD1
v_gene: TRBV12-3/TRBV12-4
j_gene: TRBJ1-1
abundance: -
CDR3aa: CASSPTGFTEAFF
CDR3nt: TGTGCCAGCAGCCCGACAGGGTTTACTGAAGCTTTCTTT

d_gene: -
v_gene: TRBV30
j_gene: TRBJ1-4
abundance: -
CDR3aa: CAWRIGKSSTTNEKLFF
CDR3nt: TGTGCCTGGAGGATCGGGAAGAGTTCTACAACTAATGAAAAACTGTTTTTT

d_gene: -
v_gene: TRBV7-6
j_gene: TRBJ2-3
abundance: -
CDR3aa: CASSPGTRFSDTQYF
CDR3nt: TGTGCCAGCAGCCCAGGGACACGGTTCTCGGATACGCAGTATTTT

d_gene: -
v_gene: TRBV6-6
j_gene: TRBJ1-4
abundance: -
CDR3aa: CASSYSAGVGEKLFF
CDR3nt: TGTGCCAGCAGTTACTCGGCAGGGGTGGGGGAAAAACTGTTTTTT

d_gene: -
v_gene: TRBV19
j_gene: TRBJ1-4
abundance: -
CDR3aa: CASSWKGDTRNEKLFF
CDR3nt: TGTGCCAGTAGCTGGAAGGGAGACACTCGTAATGAAAAACTGTTTTTT

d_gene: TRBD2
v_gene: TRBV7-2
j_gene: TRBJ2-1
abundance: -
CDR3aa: CASSSAVGLAAVESQFF
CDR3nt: TGTGCCAGCAGCTCCGCCGTGGGGCTAGCGGCAGTCGAGAGTCAGTTCTTC

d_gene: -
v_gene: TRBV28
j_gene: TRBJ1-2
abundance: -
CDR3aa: CASSSATKSTGDYGYTF
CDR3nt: TGTGCCAGCAGTTCCGCCACCAAATCGACGGGAGACTATGGCTACACCTTC

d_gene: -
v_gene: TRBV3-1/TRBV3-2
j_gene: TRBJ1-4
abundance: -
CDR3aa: CASSQGGWATNEKLFF
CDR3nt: TGTGCCAGCAGCCAAGGAGGGTGGGCCACTAATGAAAAACTGTTTTTT

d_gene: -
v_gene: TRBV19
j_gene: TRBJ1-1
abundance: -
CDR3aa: CASSIVGGTEAFF
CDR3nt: TGTGCCAGTAGTATAGTGGGGGGCACTGAAGCTTTCTTT

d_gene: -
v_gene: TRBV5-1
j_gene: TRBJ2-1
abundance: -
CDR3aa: CASSLLAGRENEQFF
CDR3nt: TGCGCCAGCAGCTTGCTGGCGGGGAGAGAAAATGAGCAGTTCTTC

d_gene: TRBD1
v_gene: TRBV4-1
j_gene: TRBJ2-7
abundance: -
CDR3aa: CASSQAGQGDYEQYF
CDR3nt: TGCGCCAGCAGCCAAGCGGGACAGGGAGACTACGAGCAGTACTTC

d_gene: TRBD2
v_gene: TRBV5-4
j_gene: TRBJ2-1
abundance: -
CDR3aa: CASSPGGTSYNEQFF
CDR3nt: TGTGCCAGCAGCCCTGGAGGGACTAGTTACAATGAGCAGTTCTTC

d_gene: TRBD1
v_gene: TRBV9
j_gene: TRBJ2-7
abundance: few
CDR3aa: CASSAGGQGHYEQYF
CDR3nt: TGTGCCAGCAGCGCAGGGGGACAGGGTCATTACGAGCAGTACTTC

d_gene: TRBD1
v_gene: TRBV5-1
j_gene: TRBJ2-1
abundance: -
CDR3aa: CASSLSLRDRGWNEQFF
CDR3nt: TGCGCCAGCAGCTTGTCGTTGCGGGACAGGGGATGGAATGAGCAGTTCTTC

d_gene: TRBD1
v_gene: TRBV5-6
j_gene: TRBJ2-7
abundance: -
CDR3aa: CASSKRTGKIYEQYF
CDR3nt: TGTGCCAGCAGCAAAAGGACAGGAAAAATCTACGAGCAGTACTTC

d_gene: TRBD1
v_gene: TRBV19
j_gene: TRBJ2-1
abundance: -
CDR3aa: CASSMRRQGQFF
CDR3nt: TGTGCCAGTAGTATGAGGAGACAGGGGCAATTCTTC

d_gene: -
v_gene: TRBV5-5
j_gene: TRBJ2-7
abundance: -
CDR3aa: CASSLQGTSPYEQYF
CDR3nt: TGTGCCAGCAGCTTGCAGGGTACTTCCCCCTACGAGCAGTACTTC

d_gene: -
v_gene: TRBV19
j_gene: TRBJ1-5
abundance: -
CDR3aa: CASRDTGISNQPQHF
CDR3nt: TGTGCCAGTAGAGACACAGGGATAAGCAATCAGCCCCAGCATTTT

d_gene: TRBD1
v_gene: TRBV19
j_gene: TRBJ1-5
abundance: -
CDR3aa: CASSPQETGYSNQPQHF
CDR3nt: TGTGCCAGTAGTCCCCAGGAGACAGGGTATAGCAATCAGCCCCAGCATTTT

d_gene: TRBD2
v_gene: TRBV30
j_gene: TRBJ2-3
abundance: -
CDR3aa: CAAQRGGWTDTQYF
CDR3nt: TGTGCCGCCCAGCGGGGGGGCTGGACAGATACGCAGTATTTT

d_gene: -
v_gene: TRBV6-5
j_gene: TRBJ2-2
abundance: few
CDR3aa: CASRQPGALTGELFF
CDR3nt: TGTGCCAGCAGACAACCAGGGGCGCTGACCGGGGAGCTGTTTTTT

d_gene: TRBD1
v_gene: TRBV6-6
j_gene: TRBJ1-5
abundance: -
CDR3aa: CASSRTGSNQPQHF
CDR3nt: TGTGCCAGCAGTCGGACAGGGAGCAATCAGCCCCAGCATTTT

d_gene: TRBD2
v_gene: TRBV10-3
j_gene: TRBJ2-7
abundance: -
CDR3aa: CAISASGRGEQYF
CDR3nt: TGTGCCATCAGTGCTAGCGGGAGGGGCGAGCAGTACTTC

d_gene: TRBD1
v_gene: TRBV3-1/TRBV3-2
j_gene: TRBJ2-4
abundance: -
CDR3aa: CASSQSWTGENIQYF
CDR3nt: TGTGCCAGCAGCCAATCTTGGACAGGGGAAAACATTCAGTACTTC

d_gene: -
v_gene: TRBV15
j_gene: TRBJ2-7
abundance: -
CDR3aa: CATSPEGQSYEQYF
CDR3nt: TGTGCCACCAGCCCCGAGGGCCAATCCTACGAGCAGTACTTC

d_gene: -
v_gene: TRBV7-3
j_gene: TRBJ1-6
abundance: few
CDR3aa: CASSLDNSYNSPLHF
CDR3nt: TGTGCCAGCAGCTTAGACAACTCCTATAATTCACCCCTCCACTTT

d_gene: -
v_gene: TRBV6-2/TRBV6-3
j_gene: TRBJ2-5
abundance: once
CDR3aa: CASSNTGSGEETQYF
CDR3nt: TGTGCCAGCAGCAACACCGGGAGTGGGGAAGAGACCCAGTACTTC